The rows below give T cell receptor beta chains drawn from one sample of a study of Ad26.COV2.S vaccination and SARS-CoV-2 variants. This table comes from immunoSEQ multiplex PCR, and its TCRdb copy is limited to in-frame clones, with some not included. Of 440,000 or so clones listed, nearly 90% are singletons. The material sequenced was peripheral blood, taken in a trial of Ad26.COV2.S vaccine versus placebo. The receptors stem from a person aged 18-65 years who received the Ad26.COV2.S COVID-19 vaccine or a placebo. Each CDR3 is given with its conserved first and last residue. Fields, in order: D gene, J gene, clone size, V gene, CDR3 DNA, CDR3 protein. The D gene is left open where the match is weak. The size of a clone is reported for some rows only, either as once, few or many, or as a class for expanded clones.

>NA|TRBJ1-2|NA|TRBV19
TGTGCCAGTAGTTCCCAGCGGAGACTATATGGCTACACCTTC
CASSSQRRLYGYTF
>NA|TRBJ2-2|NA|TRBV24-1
TGTGCCACCGGTAGGGAGGACACCGGGGAGCTGTTTTTT
CATGREDTGELFF
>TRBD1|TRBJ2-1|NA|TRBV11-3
TGTGCCAGCAGCCTCCGGGACAGCACTTACAATGAGCAGTTCTTC
CASSLRDSTYNEQFF
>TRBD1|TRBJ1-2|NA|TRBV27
TGTGCCAGCAGTTCCTGGACAGGATTCAACTATGGCTACACCTTC
CASSSWTGFNYGYTF
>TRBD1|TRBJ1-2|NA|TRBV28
TGTGCCAGCGCCAGACCGGGACAGGGAGTCTATGGCTACACCTTC
CASARPGQGVYGYTF
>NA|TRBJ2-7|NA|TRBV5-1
TGCGCCAGCAGCTTGGGTGGGGCTTTGGTCGAGCAGTACTTC
CASSLGGALVEQYF
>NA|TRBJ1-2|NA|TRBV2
TGTGCCAGCACCTACGAAAACTATGGCTACACCTTC
CASTYENYGYTF
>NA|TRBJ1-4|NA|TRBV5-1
TGCGCCAGCAGCCTGGGTCAGGAGAAGGAAAAACTGTTTTTT
CASSLGQEKEKLFF
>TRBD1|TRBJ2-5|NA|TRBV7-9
TGTGCCAGCAGCCCAACCCCTAAGGACAGGGTTGAGACCCAGTACTTC
CASSPTPKDRVETQYF
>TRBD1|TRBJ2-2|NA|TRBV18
TGTGCCAGCTCCCACGGGACAGGGCTCACCGGGGAGCTGTTTTTT
CASSHGTGLTGELFF
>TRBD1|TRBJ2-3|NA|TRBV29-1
TGCAGCGGGGGGACAGTCTCTAGCACAGATACGCAGTATTTT
CSGGTVSSTDTQYF
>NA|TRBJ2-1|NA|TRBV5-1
TGCGCCAGCACCACCGGCACACAGGGTGAGCAGTTCTTC
CASTTGTQGEQFF
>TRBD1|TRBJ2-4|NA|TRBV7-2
TGTGCCAGCAGCCCCCGGACAGGGGTCACCATTCAGTACTTC
CASSPRTGVTIQYF
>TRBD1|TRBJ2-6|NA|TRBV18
TGTGCCAGCTCACCACTGACAGGGTTTGCTGGGGCCAACGTCCTGACTTTC
CASSPLTGFAGANVLTF
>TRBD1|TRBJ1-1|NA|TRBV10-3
TGTGCCATCAGTGAGCCCCAGGGGGCGCGGACTGAAGCTTTCTTT
CAISEPQGARTEAFF
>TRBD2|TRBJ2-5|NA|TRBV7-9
TGTGCCAGCAGCCCAGGTTCTAGCGGGAGTGGGGAGACCCAGTACTTC
CASSPGSSGSGETQYF
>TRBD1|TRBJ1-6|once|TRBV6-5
TGTGCCAGCAAGCGGGACAGATCTTCACCCCTCCACTTT
CASKRDRSSPLHF
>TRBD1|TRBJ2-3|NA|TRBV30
TGTGCCTGGGGCAGGGGGCTGACAGATACGCAGTATTTT
CAWGRGLTDTQYF
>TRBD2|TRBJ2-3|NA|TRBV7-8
TGTGCCAGCAGCACTAGCGGGATGACAGATACGCAGTATTTT
CASSTSGMTDTQYF
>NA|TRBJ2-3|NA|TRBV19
TGTGCCAGTACCGAGGGCCTGACCACAGATACGCAGTATTTT
CASTEGLTTDTQYF
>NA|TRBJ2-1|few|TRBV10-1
TGCGCCAGCAGTGAGTCGACTGAGAGGTTTAAGTTCTTC
CASSESTERFKFF
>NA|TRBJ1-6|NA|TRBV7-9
TGTGCCAGCAGCCAGGGACGGGATAATTCACCCCTCCACTTT
CASSQGRDNSPLHF
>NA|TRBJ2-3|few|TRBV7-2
TGTGCCAGCAGTCTCGGGTCATCTCCTACAGATACGCAGTATTTT
CASSLGSSPTDTQYF
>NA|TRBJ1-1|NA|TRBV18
TGTGCCAGCTCACTAACAGGATTCACTGAAGCTTTCTTT
CASSLTGFTEAFF